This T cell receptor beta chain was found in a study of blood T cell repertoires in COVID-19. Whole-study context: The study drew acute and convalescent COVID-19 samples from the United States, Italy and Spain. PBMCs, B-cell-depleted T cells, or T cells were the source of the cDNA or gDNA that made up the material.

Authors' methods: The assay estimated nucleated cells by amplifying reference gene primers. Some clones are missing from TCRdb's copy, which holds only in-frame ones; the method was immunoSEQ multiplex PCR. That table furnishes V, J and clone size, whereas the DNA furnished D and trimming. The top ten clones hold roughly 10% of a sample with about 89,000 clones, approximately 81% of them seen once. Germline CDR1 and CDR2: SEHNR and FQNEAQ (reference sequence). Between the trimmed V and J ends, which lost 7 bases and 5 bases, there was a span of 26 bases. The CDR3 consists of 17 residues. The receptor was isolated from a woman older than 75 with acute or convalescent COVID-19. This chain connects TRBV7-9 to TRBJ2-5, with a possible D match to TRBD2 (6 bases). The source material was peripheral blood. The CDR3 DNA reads TGTGCCAGCACCCCATTCGGGGGAAGTAACGATAGGGAGACCCAGTACTTC. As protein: CASTPFGGSNDRETQYF.